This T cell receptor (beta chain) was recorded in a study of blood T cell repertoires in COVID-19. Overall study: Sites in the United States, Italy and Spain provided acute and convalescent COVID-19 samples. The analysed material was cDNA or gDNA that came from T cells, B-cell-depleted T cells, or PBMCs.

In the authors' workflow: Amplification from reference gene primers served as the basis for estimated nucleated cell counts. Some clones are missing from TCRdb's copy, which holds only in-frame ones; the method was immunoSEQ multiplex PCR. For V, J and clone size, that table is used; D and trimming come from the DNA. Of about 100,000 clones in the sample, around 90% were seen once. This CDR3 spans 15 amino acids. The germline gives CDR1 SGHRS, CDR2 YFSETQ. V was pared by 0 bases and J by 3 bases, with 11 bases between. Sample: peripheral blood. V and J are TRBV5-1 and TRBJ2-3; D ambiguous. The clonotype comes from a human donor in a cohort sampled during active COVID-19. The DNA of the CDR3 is TGCGCCAGCAGCTTGGCCGCGGTTCGTACAGATACGCAGTATTTT. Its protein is CASSLAAVRTDTQYF.